This record looks at one T cell receptor (beta chain) sequence and its context. Its matching antigen is unknown. TCRdb's copy holds only in-frame clones and misses some; the assay was immunoSEQ multiplex PCR. The sample yields 65,000 to 85,000 clones, approximately 73% seen once. This CDR3 has 15 amino acids. V lost 5 bases to trimming and J lost 4 bases, with 18 bases between them. The germline CDR1 and CDR2 sequences are MDHEN and SYDVKM. This record comes from a study of radiotherapy plus CTLA-4 blockade in lung cancer. Broader study findings: Subsequent to radiotherapy plus ipilimumab, tumor-derived TCR clones underwent expansion in blood.

The chain is built from TRBV28 and TRBJ2-7; D possibly corresponds to TRBD1 (6 bases). Here the sequenced sample was peripheral blood, taken from a patient treated with radiotherapy plus ipilimumab. This TCR came from a human donor with non-small cell lung cancer whose response to radiotherapy plus ipilimumab could not be evaluated. CDR3 loop: CASSPEGRGAYEQYF. For the CDR3, the DNA is TGTGCCAGCAGTCCCGAGGGCAGGGGAGCTTACGAGCAGTACTTC.